This T cell receptor (beta chain) was sequenced during a study of blood T cell repertoires in COVID-19. Study-wide background: The United States, Italy and Spain were the sources of the acute and convalescent COVID-19 samples. Sources were T cells, B-cell-depleted T cells, or PBMCs; the material itself was cDNA or gDNA.

This clone was counted a single time. Authors' analysis steps: Nucleated cell counts were estimated from reference gene primer amplification. Generated by immunoSEQ multiplex PCR, the TCRdb table keeps only in-frame clones and is missing some. That table is the source of V, J and clone size, and D and trimming were worked out from the DNA. The profile shows 50,000 to 70,000 clones, around 90% of them singletons. Germline CDR1 SGHDN, CDR2 FVKESK. This CDR3 has 15 amino acids. V was clipped by 1 base and J by 4 bases, with 13 bases between them. The chain is built from TRBV14 and TRBJ1-1; D not certain. The TCR comes from a woman aged 80 or older with active COVID-19. The sample was peripheral blood. DNA of the CDR3: TGTGCCAGCAGCCAAGTTGGCGGGGTGAGCACTGAAGCTTTCTTT. This sequence encodes CASSQVGGVSTEAFF.